This TCR beta chain was recorded in a study of control samples from healthy donors and cancer patients. Measured with immunoSEQ multiplex PCR; TCRdb has only the in-frame clones, and not every one. This table has about 140,000 clones, almost 90% appearing once. CDR1 is GTSNPN, CDR2 SVGIG, per germline (reference sequence). Trimming pared 7 bases from V and 4 bases from J, leaving 19 bases between. This CDR3 is 14 amino acids long. Material for sequencing was blood. The sequence was obtained from a man between 18 and 29 years old in good health. J is TRBJ2-5 and V is TRBV30, with D perhaps being TRBD1 or TRBD2 (5 bases each). CDR3 residues: CAFFTGASGETQYF. CDR3 nucleotide sequence: TGTGCCTTCTTTACCGGGGCGAGCGGAGAGACCCAGTACTTC.